This T cell receptor beta chain is from a study of OX40 agonist ivuxolimab in advanced cancers. Study-level findings and limits: The antigens recognized by the expanded peripheral T cells, that is their antigen specificity, were not determined. Both blood CD4+ and CD8+ T cells showed clonal growth by week 6 at 0.1 to 3.0 mg/kg.

V lost 3 bases and J lost 4; bases outside the gene matches: 9. The CDR3 runs 17 residues. Per the germline V gene, CDR1 is LGHNT and CDR2 is FRNRAP. Repertoires were generated with immunoSEQ multiplex PCR, while TCRdb's copy carries only in-frame clones and drops some. The sample includes under 60,000 clones, approximately 90% seen only once; the top ten take less than 60%. Worth noting for this clone: Its antigen is unknown.

This clonotype was sampled from an adult with an advanced solid tumor such as melanoma, head and neck, liver or kidney cancer. This chain joins TRBV12-5 and TRBJ1-1; TRBD1 matches 12 bases. This sample comprised CD4+ or CD8+ T cells sorted from blood, obtained in a trial of the OX40 agonist ivuxolimab. CDR3 protein: CASGFALGGQGATEAFF. CDR3 DNA sequence: TGTGCTAGTGGTTTCGCCTTGGGGGGACAGGGGGCCACTGAAGCTTTCTTT.